The clone carrying this T cell receptor (beta chain) showed up just a few times. The data originate from a study of blood T cell repertoires in COVID-19. Across the study: Italy, Spain and the United States were the sources of the convalescent and acute COVID-19 samples. The cDNA or gDNA used as material had been derived from T cells, B-cell-depleted T cells, or PBMCs.

Sequenced by immunoSEQ multiplex PCR; TCRdb stores in-frame clones only, minus some. Of approximately 70,000 clones in the sample, around 79% are singletons; the top ten hold about 5%. This CDR3 comprises 16 residues. CDR1 MGHRA and CDR2 YSYEKL come from the germline V gene. V shed 4 bases, J shed 4 bases, and the junction held 10 bases outside the gene matches. The sequencing input was peripheral blood. The chain combines TRBV4-1 with TRBJ1-3; 7 bases align to TRBD1. This receptor was taken from a woman aged 80 or over with active or convalescent COVID-19. Here the CDR3 DNA reads TGCGCCAGCAGCCCGCATATGGGACAGTTAGGAAACACCATATATTTT. The encoded protein is CASSPHMGQLGNTIYF.